The 14 T cell receptor beta chains listed next were all sequenced from one sample in a study of blood T cell repertoires in COVID-19. TCRdb keeps only in-frame clones here, not all; method: immunoSEQ multiplex PCR. Here the sample spans roughly 150,000 clones, about 89% being singletons. Sequencing input: peripheral blood. The receptors originated from a man aged 60 to 69 with acute or convalescent COVID-19.

The chain is built from TRBV19 and TRBJ2-1; TRBD2 matches 13 bases. Trimming at V came to 3 bases and at J to 5 bases, leaving 1 base not matched to a gene. The germline V gene encodes CDR1 LNHDA and CDR2 SQIVND (reference sequence). The CDR3 runs to 15 residues. The CDR3 region has the DNA TGTGCCAGTAGTATGGGACTAGCGGGGAACAATGAGCAGTTCTTC. Translation: CASSMGLAGNNEQFF.

The rearrangement links TRBV9 to TRBJ1-1, with TRBD1 matching over 8 bases. Germline CDR1 SGDLS, CDR2 YYNGEE. The CDR3 contains 14 residues. The V segment lost 4 bases and the J segment 5 bases; nucleotides outside the gene matches: 7. The CDR3 DNA is TGTGCCAGCAGCACTACAGGGGGGAGGACTGAAGCTTTCTTT. It codes for CASSTTGGRTEAFF.

The chain is built from TRBV7-9 and TRBJ1-3; no definite D call. Germline V gene sequence: CDR1 SEHNR, CDR2 FQNEAQ (reference sequence). Trimming cost V 5 bases and J 4 bases, with 12 bases left between them. The CDR3 spans 14 residues. The CDR3 nucleotides are TGTGCCAGCAGCGCTCCCGGACTGGGAAACACCATATATTTT. Its translation: CASSAPGLGNTIYF.

The rearrangement links TRBV14 to TRBJ2-3; D is perhaps TRBD2 (6 bases). CDR3 length: 16 amino acids. The V and J ends lost 0 bases and 1 base respectively, with 11 bases between them. CDR1 is SGHDN and CDR2 is FVKESK in the germline V gene. This CDR3 reads CASSQDQWGGTDTQYF. DNA of the CDR3: TGTGCCAGCAGCCAAGATCAATGGGGGGGCACAGATACGCAGTATTTT.

The chain uses TRBV19 and TRBJ1-2; D might be TRBD1 (6 bases). The V gene lost 7 bases and the J gene lost 4 bases, with 19 bases spanning the gap. The germline V gene encodes CDR1 LNHDA and CDR2 SQIVND (reference sequence). CDR3 length: 15 residues. CDR3 loop: CASTGGDTRIYGYTF. The CDR3 DNA is TGTGCCAGTACGGGGGGGGACACTCGCATCTATGGCTACACCTTC. The full variable domain, in which reference TRBV19 and TRBJ1-2 provide the parts outside the CDR3, is DGGITQSPKYLFRKEGQNVTLSCEQNLNHDAMYWYRQDPGQGLRLIYYSQIVNDFQKGDIAEGYSVSREKKESFPLTVTSAQKNPTAFYLCASTGGDTRIYGYTFGSGTRLTVV.

The chain uses TRBV4-1 and TRBJ1-5; D unclear. Germline values: CDR1 MGHRA, CDR2 YSYEKL. Trimming pared 1 base from V and 0 bases from J, leaving 4 bases between. The CDR3 has 14 amino acids. Written as DNA, the CDR3 is TGCGCCAGCAGCCAAGCAGGTAGCAATCAGCCCCAGCATTTT. This gives the protein CASSQAGSNQPQHF.

The chain is built from TRBV5-1 and TRBJ1-2, with D uncertain. V lost 6 bases and J 8 bases, leaving 11 bases between the germline ends. Germline CDR1 reads SGHRS; CDR2 reads YFSETQ. This CDR3 has 11 amino acids. CDR3 coding DNA: TGCGCCAGCACCGGGGTCGGCGGCTACACCTTC. It specifies CASTGVGGYTF.

This chain connects TRBV4-2 to TRBJ1-2; 8 bases agree with TRBD1. The CDR3 has 13 residues. V dropped 8 bases and J dropped 8; count of bases not matched to a gene: 10. The germline V gene encodes CDR1 LGHNA and CDR2 YNFKEQ. This CDR3 reads CASRRQGALGYTF. DNA of the CDR3: TGTGCCAGCCGCCGGCAGGGGGCTTTGGGCTACACCTTC.

The chain recombines TRBV24-1 with TRBJ2-1, with 10 bases aligning to TRBD2. The germline V gene encodes CDR1 KGHDR and CDR2 SFDVKD. The V segment lost 3 bases and the J segment 7 bases; nucleotides outside the gene matches: 8. CDR3 length equals 16 residues. Written as DNA, the CDR3 is TGTGCCACCAGTGATCGGGCTAGCGGGGGCTCTAATGAGCAGTTCTTC. Protein product: CATSDRASGGSNEQFF.

Regarding this clone: This same CDR3 is encoded by further DNA sequences in the sample. V usage is TRBV5-1 and J usage is TRBJ2-2; 9 bases agree with TRBD1. Losses at the gene ends were 4 bases for V and 6 bases for J; bases not matched to a gene: 4. The germline V gene has CDR1 SGHRS and CDR2 YFSETQ. The length of the CDR3 is 14 residues. The CDR3 loop reads CASSLRTGAGELFF. Written as DNA, the CDR3 is TGCGCCAGCAGCCTAAGGACAGGGGCCGGGGAGCTGTTTTTT.

This clone showed up just a few times. The V and J genes are TRBV5-8 and TRBJ1-2; the match to TRBD1 covers 10 bases. In germline, CDR1 is SGHTS, CDR2 YDEGEE. The CDR3 is 15 amino acids. V lost 0 bases and J lost 4; bases outside the gene matches: 3. CDR3: CASSLVGQGTYGYTF. DNA of the CDR3: TGTGCCAGCAGCTTGGTGGGACAGGGGACCTATGGCTACACCTTC.

This clone occurred a few times. V and J are TRBV3-1 (or the pseudogene TRBV3-2) and TRBJ1-1, with 11 bases matching TRBD1. Germline CDR1 and CDR2: LGHDT and YNNKEL (reference sequence). Trimming cost V 4 bases and J 4 bases; bases outside gene matches: 8. The CDR3 spans 16 residues. Here the CDR3 DNA reads TGTGCCAGCAGCCTGTGGACAGGGGGCTTAGGCACTGAAGCTTTCTTT. It yields the protein CASSLWTGGLGTEAFF.

The CDR3 DNA follows: TGTGCCAGTAGTATGGGTCGACAGATGAACACTGAAGCTTTCTTT. Translated: CASSMGRQMNTEAFF. The rearrangement uses TRBV19 and TRBJ1-1; possible D gene TRBD1, 5 bases. Trimming pared 3 bases from V and 0 bases from J, leaving 11 bases between. The CDR3 extends over 15 amino acids. CDR1 and CDR2 from the germline V gene are LNHDA and SQIVND (reference sequence).

This chain uses TRBV18 with TRBJ1-1, with D tentatively TRBD1 (5 bases). Germline CDR1 is KGHSH and CDR2 is LQKENI. The germline V and J ends were trimmed by 2 bases and 4 bases, with 8 bases remaining between them. The CDR3 has 13 amino acids. The CDR3 region is CASSPGHVTEAFF. The CDR3 DNA is TGTGCCAGCTCACCAGGACACGTCACTGAAGCTTTCTTT.